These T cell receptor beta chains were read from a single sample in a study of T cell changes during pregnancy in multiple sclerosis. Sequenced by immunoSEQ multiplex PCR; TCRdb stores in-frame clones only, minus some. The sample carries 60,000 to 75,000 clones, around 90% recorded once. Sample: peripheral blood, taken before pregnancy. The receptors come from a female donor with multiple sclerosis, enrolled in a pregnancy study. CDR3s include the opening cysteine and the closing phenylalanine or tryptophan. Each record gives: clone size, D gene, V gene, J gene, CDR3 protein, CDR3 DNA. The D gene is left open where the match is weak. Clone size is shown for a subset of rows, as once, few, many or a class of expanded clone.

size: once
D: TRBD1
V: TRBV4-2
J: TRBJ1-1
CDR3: CASSQDPGQGIVNTEAFF
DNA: TGTGCCAGCAGCCAAGACCCGGGACAGGGGATAGTGAACACTGAAGCTTTCTTT

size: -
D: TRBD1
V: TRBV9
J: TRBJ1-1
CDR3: CASSPQTGWNTEAFF
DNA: TGTGCCAGCAGCCCGCAGACAGGGTGGAACACTGAAGCTTTCTTT

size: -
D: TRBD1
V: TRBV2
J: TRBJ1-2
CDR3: CASSRSGTGEGYTF
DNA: TGTGCCAGCAGTCGATCCGGGACAGGGGAAGGCTACACCTTC

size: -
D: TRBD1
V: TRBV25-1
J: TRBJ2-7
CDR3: CASSDSGQNYEQYF
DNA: TGTGCCAGCAGTGATTCGGGACAGAACTACGAGCAGTACTTC

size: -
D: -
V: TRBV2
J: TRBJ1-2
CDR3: CASSEGPLAGYTF
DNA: TGTGCCAGCAGTGAAGGGCCTTTGGCTGGCTACACCTTC

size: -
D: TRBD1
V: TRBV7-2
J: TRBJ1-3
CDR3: CASSRLGTGVLGTGNTIYF
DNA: TGTGCCAGCAGCCGACTCGGGACAGGGGTATTGGGAACTGGAAACACCATATATTTT

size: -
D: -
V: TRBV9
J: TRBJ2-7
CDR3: CASRPGLSSYEQYF
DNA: TGTGCCAGCAGGCCGGGACTTAGCTCCTACGAGCAGTACTTC

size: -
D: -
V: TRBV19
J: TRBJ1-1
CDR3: CASSIGAAINTEAFF
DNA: TGTGCCAGTAGTATTGGGGCCGCTATCAACACTGAAGCTTTCTTT

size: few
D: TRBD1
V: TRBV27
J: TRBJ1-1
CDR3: CASSLTGTLEAFF
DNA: TGTGCCAGCAGTCTGACAGGGACTCTTGAAGCTTTCTTT

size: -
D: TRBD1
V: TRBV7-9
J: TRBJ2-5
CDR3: CASSGRDRGETQYF
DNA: TGTGCCAGCAGCGGACGGGACAGGGGAGAGACCCAGTACTTC

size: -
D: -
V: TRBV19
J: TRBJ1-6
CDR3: CASSPLSGSPLHF
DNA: TGTGCCAGTAGTCCCCTCTCCGGTTCACCCCTCCACTTT

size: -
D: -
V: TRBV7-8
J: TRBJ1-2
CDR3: CASKGQPHYGYTF
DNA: TGTGCCAGCAAAGGACAGCCCCACTATGGCTACACCTTC

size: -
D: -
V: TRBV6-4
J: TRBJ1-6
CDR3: CASSSDSHNSPLHF
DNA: TGTGCCAGCAGTTCCGACAGCCATAATTCACCCCTCCACTTT

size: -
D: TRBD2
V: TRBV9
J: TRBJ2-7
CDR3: CASSVGGLGYEQYF
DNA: TGTGCCAGCAGCGTAGGGGGACTAGGTTACGAGCAGTACTTC

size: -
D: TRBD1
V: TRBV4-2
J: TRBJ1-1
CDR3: CASSRTDRDSTAFF
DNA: TGTGCCAGCAGCCGGACGGACCGGGACAGTACAGCTTTCTTT

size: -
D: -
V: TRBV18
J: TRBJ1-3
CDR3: CASSPGSSGNTIYF
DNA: TGTGCCAGCTCACCAGGTAGCTCTGGAAACACCATATATTTT

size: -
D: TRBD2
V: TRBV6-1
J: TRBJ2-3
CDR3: CASKFRGGSADTQYF
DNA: TGTGCCAGCAAATTCCGCGGGGGATCTGCAGATACGCAGTATTTT

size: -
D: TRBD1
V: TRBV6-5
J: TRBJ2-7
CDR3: CASSLTGLGEQYF
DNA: TGTGCCAGCAGTTTGACAGGGTTGGGCGAGCAGTACTTC

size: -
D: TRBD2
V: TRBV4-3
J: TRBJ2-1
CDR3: CASSQVAGVGYNEQFF
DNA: TGCGCCAGCAGCCAAGTAGCGGGGGTCGGCTACAATGAGCAGTTCTTC